These 32 T cell receptor beta chains originate from one sample sequenced in a study of blood T cell repertoires in COVID-19. Some clones are missing from TCRdb's copy, which holds only in-frame ones; the method was immunoSEQ multiplex PCR. The data hold approximately 130,000 clones, with about 90% observed a single time. The material sequenced was peripheral blood. The receptors shown here come from a woman aged 45-65 years who had recovered from COVID-19.

The chain links TRBV7-9 to TRBJ1-6, with TRBD1 matching 10 bases. J lost 2 bases, V lost 3 bases, and 1 base had no gene match. The CDR3 spans 16 residues. Germline V gene data show CDR1 as SEHNR and CDR2 as FQNEAQ (reference sequence). CDR3 DNA sequence: TGTGCCAGCAGCTTCGACAGGGGGCCCTATAATTCACCCCTCCACTTT. Protein sequence: CASSFDRGPYNSPLHF.

This clone appeared once. The CDR3 DNA is TGTGCCAGCAGCTATTTAGACAGGGAAACTTTCTTT. Its translation: CASSYLDRETFF. The rearrangement links TRBV3-1 (or the pseudogene TRBV3-2) to TRBJ1-1; 7 bases agree with TRBD1. V shed 5 bases, J shed 12 bases, and the junction held 9 bases outside the gene matches. Germline CDR1 LGHDT, CDR2 YNNKEL (reference sequence). This CDR3 has 12 residues.

V usage is TRBV4-2 and J usage is TRBJ1-2; the D is unclear. Looked up from germline, CDR1 is LGHNA and CDR2 is YNFKEQ. The CDR3 has 14 residues. V was trimmed by 0 bases and J by 4 bases, leaving 9 bases between them. The CDR3 is CASSQETGSYGYTF. The CDR3 bases are TGTGCCAGCAGCCAAGAGACGGGGAGCTATGGCTACACCTTC.

The chain carries TRBV6-5 and TRBJ1-3; D unresolved. CDR1 MNHEY and CDR2 SVGAGI come from the germline V gene. Trimming removed 2 bases from V and 2 bases from J, with 7 bases in between. The CDR3 covers 14 residues. The CDR3 loop is CASSYDGTGNTIYF. The CDR3 DNA follows: TGTGCCAGCAGTTACGACGGGACTGGAAACACCATATATTTT.

The V and J genes are TRBV6-2 or TRBV6-3 and TRBJ1-5, with a possible D match to TRBD1 (5 bases). The CDR3 runs 15 residues. Trimming removed 4 bases from V and 2 bases from J, with 12 bases in between. CDR1 and CDR2 (germline): MNHEY, SVGEGT. The CDR3 bases are TGTGCCAGCAGTTTGCTCCCGGGGGGCAATCAGCCCCAGCATTTT. It specifies CASSLLPGGNQPQHF.

This chain connects TRBV6-5 to TRBJ2-7; D uncertain. CDR1 and CDR2 (germline): MNHEY, SVGAGI. The CDR3 spans 16 residues. Between the trimmed V and J ends, which lost 2 bases and 4 bases, there was a span of 18 bases. CDR3 DNA: TGTGCCAGCAGTTACCTACGACCCCTAGACTCTTACGAGCAGTACTTC. As protein: CASSYLRPLDSYEQYF.

The chain combines TRBV7-6 with TRBJ2-5, with 9 bases identical to TRBD1. This CDR3 has 17 residues. V shed 5 bases, J shed 3 bases, and the junction held 13 bases outside the gene matches. Germline CDR1 and CDR2: SGHVS and FNYEAQ. CDR3 DNA sequence: TGTGCCAGCAGCCCCAATCCCGGGACAGGGAAAGAAGAGACCCAGTACTTC. Its translation: CASSPNPGTGKEETQYF.

The chain recombines TRBV1 with TRBJ1-2; the table names TRBD1, a call not compared with the DNA. TRBV1 is a known pseudogene. This CDR3 comprises 14 residues. The CDR3 reads CTSSQEPGKYGYTF. The CDR3 DNA follows: TGCACCAGCAGCCAAGAGCCAGGGAAATATGGCTACACCTTC.

This clone was detected once. V is TRBV11-3 and J is TRBJ2-6, with 8 bases aligning to TRBD1. Germline loops: CDR1 SGHNT, CDR2 YENEEA. With V trimmed by 4 bases and J by 4 bases, 12 bases remained unmatched. The length of the CDR3 is 18 residues. The CDR3 DNA reads as TGTGCCAGCAGCTCGACCGGGACAGGTTTAAAGGGGGCCAACGTCCTGACTTTC. Protein product: CASSSTGTGLKGANVLTF.

The CDR3 bases are TGTGCCAGCAGGAACCGGGACTCGACCAATGAGCAGTTCTTC. Residues: CASRNRDSTNEQFF. J is TRBJ2-1 and V is TRBV2; TRBD2 is a possible D gene (6 bases). Trimming left V 6 bases short and J 6 bases short, with 15 bases between. CDR3 length: 14 residues. The germline V gene encodes CDR1 SNHLY and CDR2 FYNNEI.

This clone was observed a single time. The chain is built from TRBV6-2 or TRBV6-3 and TRBJ1-5; D perhaps matches TRBD1 (6 bases). Trimming removed 4 bases at V and 5 bases at J, with 15 bases between. The CDR3 is 15 amino acids. Germline-derived CDR1 and CDR2 are MNHEY and SVGEGT. CDR3 coding DNA: TGTGCCAGCAGTTCCCGGGGGGCTTACGATCAGCCCCAGCATTTT. Its translation: CASSSRGAYDQPQHF.

The CDR3 loop is CASSFRGFVGNTIYF. The CDR3 DNA reads as TGTGCCAGCAGCTTCCGAGGGTTCGTTGGAAACACCATATATTTT. V and J are TRBV7-9 and TRBJ1-3; D remains ambiguous. Between the trimmed V and J ends, which lost 3 bases and 3 bases, there was a span of 12 bases. This CDR3 spans 15 amino acids. Germline V gene data show CDR1 as SEHNR and CDR2 as FQNEAQ (reference sequence). The full variable domain, completed using reference TRBV7-9 and TRBJ1-3, is DTGVSQNPRHKITKRGQNVTFRCDPISEHNRLYWYRQTLGQGPEFLTYFQNEAQLEKSRLLSDRFSAERPKGSFSTLEIQRTEQGDSAMYLCASSFRGFVGNTIYFGEGSWLTVV.

The chain employs TRBV18 and TRBJ2-1; TRBD2 matches at 10 bases. In germline, CDR1 is KGHSH, CDR2 LQKENI. The J segment lost 2 bases and the V segment lost 6 bases, leaving 4 bases of the junction unmatched. This CDR3 spans 15 amino acids. The CDR3: CASSSGTSAYNEQFF. The CDR3, as DNA: TGTGCCAGCTCTTCCGGGACTAGCGCCTACAATGAGCAGTTCTTC.

This chain joins TRBV9 and TRBJ2-1, with 9 bases matching TRBD1. The CDR3 sequence is 14 residues long. Germline values: CDR1 SGDLS, CDR2 YYNGEE. J gave up 4 bases and V 2 bases, and 1 base lay outside the gene matches. DNA for the CDR3: TGTGCCAGCAGCGTGACAGGGGGATACAATGAGCAGTTCTTC. Translation: CASSVTGGYNEQFF.

The rearrangement joins TRBV9 to TRBJ2-1; 7 positions match TRBD2. The germline CDR1 and CDR2 sequences are SGDLS and YYNGEE. This CDR3 comprises 16 residues. V was pared by 0 bases and J by 5 bases, with 8 bases of the junction left unmatched. As DNA, the CDR3 is TGTGCCAGCAGCGTAGGGTTCCTAGCGGTGAACAATGAGCAGTTCTTC. Its translation: CASSVGFLAVNNEQFF.

The chain joins TRBV6-5 to TRBJ1-5, with D maybe TRBD1 (5 bases). Germline assignment: CDR1 MNHEY and CDR2 SVGAGI. The ends were cut back, 4 bases at V and 6 bases at J, with 10 bases in the middle. This CDR3 contains 13 residues. The DNA for the CDR3 is TGTGCCAGCAGTTTCGGCAGGGCTCAGCCCCAGCATTTT. The encoded protein is CASSFGRAQPQHF.

This CDR3 is CASSPQGVFDYGYTF. DNA for the CDR3: TGTGCCAGCTCACCACAGGGAGTGTTTGACTATGGCTACACCTTC. The chain has TRBV18 and TRBJ1-2, with unresolved D. The germline V gene encodes CDR1 KGHSH and CDR2 LQKENI. Trimming pared 1 base from V and 3 bases from J, leaving 12 bases between. This CDR3 region has 15 residues.

V and J are TRBV12-3 or TRBV12-4 and TRBJ2-1, with 9 bases identical to TRBD2. Trimming took 6 bases from V and 13 from J; bases not matched to a gene: 4. The CDR3 is made up of 11 amino acids. The CDR3 sequence is CASRIAGVQFF. CDR3 DNA sequence: TGTGCCAGCAGAATAGCGGGAGTACAGTTCTTC.

The chain recombines TRBV11-3 with TRBJ2-7; 7 bases are a match to TRBD2. The CDR3 loop spans 14 amino acids. Germline assignment: CDR1 SGHNT and CDR2 YENEEA. V gave up 1 base and J gave up 7 bases; unmatched junction bases: 7. The chain's CDR3 is CASSLAREVGEQYF. The CDR3 DNA is TGTGCCAGCAGCTTAGCCCGGGAGGTAGGGGAGCAGTACTTC.

The V call is TRBV6-5, the J call TRBJ2-5, with 8 bases that match TRBD1. This CDR3 contains 15 residues. Germline V CDR1 and CDR2: MNHEY, SVGAGI. Trimming removed 6 bases from V and 2 bases from J; junction bases left unmatched: 8. The CDR3 sequence is CASSQTGVWQETQYF. DNA for the CDR3: TGTGCCAGCAGCCAGACAGGGGTATGGCAAGAGACCCAGTACTTC.

The genes are TRBV18 and TRBJ1-2; 9 positions agree with TRBD1. The CDR3 totals 15 residues. V dropped 0 bases and J dropped 4; count of bases not matched to a gene: 3. Germline V gene sequence: CDR1 KGHSH, CDR2 LQKENI. The CDR3 region is CASSPPNRGLYGYTF. Here the CDR3 DNA reads TGTGCCAGCTCACCACCAAACAGGGGGCTCTATGGCTACACCTTC. The full variable domain, rest sourced from reference TRBV18 and TRBJ1-2, is NAGVMQNPRHLVRRRGQEARLRCSPMKGHSHVYWYRQLPEEGLKFMVYLQKENIIDESGMPKERFSAEFPKEGPSILRIQQVVRGDSAAYFCASSPPNRGLYGYTFGSGTRLTVV.

The rearrangement joins TRBV7-6 to TRBJ2-1; maybe TRBD1 (7 bases). V lost 4 bases to trimming and J lost 3 bases, with 19 bases between them. Germline CDR1 reads SGHVS; CDR2 reads FNYEAQ. The length of the CDR3 is 17 residues. The chain's CDR3 is CASSSPGWRGHYNEQFF. The CDR3 nucleotides are TGTGCCAGCAGCTCCCCCGGTTGGAGGGGGCACTACAATGAGCAGTTCTTC.

This chain links TRBV5-1 with TRBJ2-5, with D maybe TRBD1 (6 bases). The V end was cut by 7 bases, the J end by 0 bases, with 7 bases between. Germline loops: CDR1 SGHRS, CDR2 YFSETQ. There are 12 residues in the CDR3. The CDR3 nucleotides read TGCGCCAGCCGGGACAACCAAGAGACCCAGTACTTC. Protein sequence: CASRDNQETQYF.

The rearrangement joins TRBV6-5 to TRBJ2-7, with 13 nucleotides matching TRBD2. The germline V gene encodes CDR1 MNHEY and CDR2 SVGAGI. Losses at the gene ends were 8 bases for V and 3 bases for J; bases not matched to a gene: 1. The CDR3 has 13 residues. The CDR3 nucleotides read TGTGCCAGCCGGACTAGCGGGAGCTACGAGCAGTACTTC. Protein sequence: CASRTSGSYEQYF.

The genes are TRBV11-2 and TRBJ2-1; 9 nucleotides match TRBD2. Germline V gene data show CDR1 as SGHAT and CDR2 as FQNNGV. The CDR3 covers 16 residues. The V and J ends lost 5 bases and 5 bases, in that order; junction bases with no gene match: 10. The CDR3 DNA is TGTGCCAGCAGCCGGCCGCGGGGGGGGGCGGACAATGAGCAGTTCTTC. It encodes CASSRPRGGADNEQFF.

The rearrangement links TRBV6-6 to TRBJ2-7, with 8 bases that match TRBD2. The germline V gene encodes CDR1 MNHNY and CDR2 SVGAGI (reference sequence). The CDR3 sequence is 17 residues long. Trimming cost V 5 bases and J 0 bases; bases outside gene matches: 12. CDR3 in amino acids: CASSRASGSGSSYEQYF. The CDR3 bases are TGTGCCAGCAGTCGGGCCTCAGGAAGCGGGAGCTCCTACGAGCAGTACTTC.

The chain recombines TRBV6-2 or TRBV6-3 with TRBJ1-1; no firm D call. This CDR3 contains 15 residues. V gave up 0 bases and J gave up 1 base, with 9 bases separating them. Germline CDR1 is MNHEY and CDR2 is SVGEGT. For the CDR3, the DNA is TGTGCCAGCAGTTACTCTTTCACAGCGAACACTGAAGCTTTCTTT. Its translation: CASSYSFTANTEAFF.

The V call is TRBV5-1, the J call TRBJ1-3; 10 positions match TRBD1. This CDR3 contains 16 residues. V was clipped by 7 bases and J by 3 bases; unmatched bases: 10. Germline assignment: CDR1 SGHRS and CDR2 YFSETQ. CDR3 loop: CASPWGTGAFGNTIYF. As DNA, the CDR3 is TGCGCCAGCCCTTGGGGGACAGGGGCTTTTGGAAACACCATATATTTT. Using reference TRBV5-1 and TRBJ1-3 for the parts outside the CDR3, the full variable domain is KAGVTQTPRYLIKTRGQQVTLSCSPISGHRSVSWYQQTPGQGLQFLFEYFSETQRNKGNFPGRFSGRQFSNSRSEMNVSTLELGDSALYLCASPWGTGAFGNTIYFGEGSWLTVV.

This sequence joins TRBV4-2 and TRBJ2-1; 9 nucleotides match TRBD2. The CDR3 is 12 residues long. CDR1 and CDR2 (germline): LGHNA, YNFKEQ. In DNA, the CDR3 is TGTGCAACGCGGGGGGGCTCGGATGAGCAGTTCTTC. Its translation: CATRGGSDEQFF.

This clone was counted a single time. The chain joins TRBV7-2 to TRBJ1-3; possibly TRBD1 for D (6 bases). The CDR3 spans 16 residues. Germline V gives CDR1 SGHTA, CDR2 FQGNSA. Trimming stripped 5 bases from V and 0 bases from J, with 14 bases between. CDR3 protein: CASSGARGYSGNTIYF. DNA for the CDR3: TGTGCCAGCAGCGGAGCCAGGGGTTACTCTGGAAACACCATATATTTT.

This clone was counted between two and nine times. V usage is TRBV19 and J usage is TRBJ1-4; 8 bases match TRBD1. The germline CDR1 and CDR2 sequences are LNHDA and SQIVND (reference sequence). V trimming: 5 bases; J trimming: 1 base; junction bases outside the gene matches: 9. The CDR3 contains 17 residues. The CDR3 region is CASSSRTGWLTNEKLFF. In DNA, the CDR3 is TGTGCCAGTAGTTCACGGACAGGGTGGTTAACTAATGAAAAACTGTTTTTT.

The CDR3 loop reads CASRLSGSSYNEQFF. The CDR3 DNA reads TGTGCCAGCAGACTCAGCGGGAGCTCCTACAATGAGCAGTTCTTC. This chain uses TRBV11-3 with TRBJ2-1; TRBD2 agrees at 8 bases. The CDR3 has 15 amino acids. Per the germline V gene, CDR1 is SGHNT and CDR2 is YENEEA. V shed 6 bases and J 0 bases; nucleotides not matched to a gene: 4.